Listed here are 21 T cell receptor beta chains from one sample, sequenced in a study of T cell repertoires in cytomegalovirus infection. TCRdb called the reads again in MiXCR, with one record for every CDR3 protein. The repertoire holds about 47,000 distinct CDR3 sequences, about 21% seen once, with approximately 55% in the top ten. Their specific antigens are unknown. The sequencing used CD8+ T cells from cultured PBMCs, collected from culture after CMV antigen stimulation. These receptors were obtained from a human donor in good health (CMV status not recorded). Some clones in this sample may be carry-over from other donors' samples.

Many counts were recorded for this clonotype. CDR3: CASSPVHSYQPQHF. Written as DNA, the CDR3 is TGTGCCAGCAGTCCGGTTCACTCGTATCAGCCCCAGCATTTT. This rearrangement joins TRBV7-9 to TRBJ1-5, with D unresolved. V dropped 6 bases and J dropped 5 bases, with 14 bases sitting between them. Looked up from germline, CDR1 is SEHNR and CDR2 is FQNEAQ (reference sequence). The CDR3 has 14 residues. Variable domain in full (rest from reference TRBV7-9 and TRBJ1-5): DTGVSQNPRHKITKRGQNVTFRCDPISEHNRLYWYRQTLGQGPEFLTYFQNEAQLEKSRLLSDRFSAERPKGSFSTLEIQRTEQGDSAMYLCASSPVHSYQPQHFGDGTRLSIL.

This clonotype was seen a handful of times. The V and J genes are TRBV6-1 and TRBJ1-2; D perhaps matches TRBD1 (5 bases). Between the trimmed V and J ends, which lost 10 bases and 3 bases, there was a span of 15 bases. The CDR3 length is 13 residues. Germline V lookup: CDR1 MNHNS, CDR2 SASEGT. CDR3 in amino acids: CATTGGDYYGYTF. In DNA form, the CDR3 reads TGTGCCACGACCGGAGGGGATTACTATGGCTACACCTTC.

The chain uses TRBV5-6 and TRBJ2-5, with D perhaps TRBD1 (6 bases). Trimming shortened V by 4 bases and J by 2 bases, and 9 bases separated the two germline ends. This CDR3 has 13 residues. Germline lookup yields CDR1 SGHDT and CDR2 YYEEEE. In DNA, the CDR3 is TGTGCCAGCAGCCGGACAGCTCAAGAGACCCAGTACTTC. It encodes CASSRTAQETQYF.

This clonotype was recorded a few times. The CDR3 is CASNKNGGQETQYF. DNA for the CDR3: TGTGCCAGCAACAAAAATGGGGGTCAAGAGACCCAGTACTTC. The chain employs TRBV6-2 or TRBV6-3 and TRBJ2-5; either TRBD1 or TRBD2 may fit D (5 bases each). V lost 7 bases and J 2 bases, leaving 14 bases between the germline ends. Germline V gene lookup returns CDR1 MNHEY and CDR2 SVGEGT. The CDR3 spans 14 residues.

This clonotype was observed once. A much larger clone sits a single nucleotide away, making a read error possible. This sequence joins TRBV6-1 and TRBJ2-2; D is uncertain. Germline V CDR1 and CDR2: MNHNS, SASEGT. The CDR3 has 20 amino acids. The CDR3 DNA is TGTGCCAGCAGTGAACGAAACCCCAAGGACCGACGCTTGGGCACCGAGGAGCTGTTTTTT. This encodes CASSERNPKDRRLGTEELFF.

For this clonotype: Here the CDR3 omits its conserved ending phenylalanine or tryptophan, so a read error is the likely source. This rearrangement joins TRBV11-3 to TRBJ2-3; 8 bases agree with TRBD1. Germline CDR1 and CDR2: SGHNT and YENEEA. The junction had 7 bases not matched to a gene; V was cut back by 3 bases and J by 2 bases. This CDR3 spans 16 amino acids. CDR3 nucleotides: TGTGCCAGCAGCTTCCTCGGACAGGGCAACACAGATACGCAGTATTCT. This translates into CASSFLGQGNTDTQYS.

This clonotype was detected many times. The chain has TRBV6-1 and TRBJ2-5, with TRBD2 identical over 8 bases. The CDR3 extends over 18 amino acids. CDR1 and CDR2 (germline): MNHNS, SASEGT. V was clipped by 0 bases and J by 5 bases; unmatched bases: 14. The CDR3 DNA reads TGTGCCAGCAGTGAAGCAGGCGCCAGCGGGAGTTTCCGTGAGACCCAGTACTTC. It specifies CASSEAGASGSFRETQYF.

This clonotype was recorded many times. V usage is TRBV7-8 and J usage is TRBJ1-2; maybe TRBD1 (6 bases). V was trimmed by 1 base and J by 7 bases, leaving 19 bases between them. Per germline, CDR1 SGHVS and CDR2 FQNEAQ. The CDR3 has 16 residues. The CDR3 reads CASSLEEAGTTLGYTF. CDR3 DNA sequence: TGTGCCAGCAGCTTAGAAGAAGCGGGGACAACTCTTGGCTACACCTTC.

There are many counts of this clonotype. V usage is TRBV28 and J usage is TRBJ1-1, with D possibly matching TRBD1 (5 bases). V shed 3 bases and J shed 5 bases, with 22 bases lying between them. Germline-derived CDR1 and CDR2 are MDHEN and SYDVKM. The CDR3 contains 17 residues. Here the CDR3 reads CASSFPLTAAVQTEAFF. Written as DNA, the CDR3 is TGTGCCAGCAGTTTCCCTCTGACAGCCGCGGTACAAACTGAAGCTTTCTTT.

This clonotype was recorded at least ten times. The V call is TRBV9, the J call TRBJ2-7, with no clear D. The V end lost 4 bases, the J end lost 4 bases, and 24 bases lay between the germline ends. The CDR3 length is 17 residues. Germline loops: CDR1 SGDLS, CDR2 YYNGEE. The CDR3 DNA follows: TGTGCCAGCAGCTCCCACGGTTGGTCGGTCCCACTTTACGAGCAGTACTTC. This sequence encodes CASSSHGWSVPLYEQYF.

This clonotype has ten or more counts. This chain joins TRBV7-2 and TRBJ1-3; tentatively, D is TRBD1 (5 bases). Germline-derived CDR1 and CDR2 are SGHTA and FQGNSA. The CDR3 has 15 amino acids. The V gene lost 0 bases and the J gene lost 4 bases, with 10 bases spanning the gap. The CDR3 protein is CASSLAGASGNTIYF. The CDR3 coding sequence is TGTGCCAGCAGCTTAGCAGGGGCGTCGGGAAACACCATATATTTT.

The table lists this clonotype with many counts. V usage is TRBV30 and J usage is TRBJ2-2, with D perhaps TRBD1 (7 bases). Deletions cut 8 bases from V and 0 bases from J, with 13 bases between. Per germline, CDR1 GTSNPN and CDR2 SVGIG (reference sequence). CDR3 length: 14 amino acids. The CDR3 DNA is TGTGCCGGGGGGACAGCCGCGAACACCGGGGAGCTGTTTTTT. Residues: CAGGTAANTGELFF. The full variable domain, its missing parts supplied by reference TRBV30 and TRBJ2-2, is SQTIHQWPATLVQPVGSPLSLECTVEGTSNPNLYWYRQAAGRGLQLLFYSVGIGQISSEVPQNLSASRPQDRQFILSSKKLLLSDSGFYLCAGGTAANTGELFFGEGSRLTVL.

This clonotype was seen at least ten times. The rearrangement joins TRBV6-1 to TRBJ1-1, with D perhaps matching TRBD1 (5 bases). The germline V and J ends were trimmed by 4 bases and 1 base, with 7 bases remaining between them. CDR3 length: 13 amino acids. CDR1 MNHNS and CDR2 SASEGT come from the germline V gene. The CDR3 region is CASSGGENTEAFF. In DNA form, the CDR3 reads TGTGCCAGCAGTGGAGGGGAGAACACTGAAGCTTTCTTT.

This clonotype turned up a few times. V is TRBV2 and J is TRBJ2-2; TRBD2 matches at 11 bases. The CDR3 loop spans 18 amino acids. Germline CDR1 and CDR2: SNHLY and FYNNEI. J lost 3 bases, V lost 6 bases, and 12 bases had no gene match. The CDR3 sequence: CASSKVLAGGGDTGELFF. The DNA of the CDR3 is TGTGCCAGCAGCAAGGTCCTAGCGGGAGGTGGGGACACCGGGGAGCTGTTTTTT.

This clonotype has a count of ten or more. This sequence joins TRBV28 and TRBJ2-7, with 11 bases matching TRBD1. The germline gives CDR1 MDHEN, CDR2 SYDVKM. There are 15 residues in the CDR3. V was clipped by 6 bases and J by 2 bases; unmatched bases: 6. CDR3: CASRTPGQGAYEQYF. The CDR3 nucleotides are TGTGCCAGCAGGACCCCGGGACAGGGGGCCTACGAGCAGTACTTC. Full variable domain (missing parts from reference TRBV28 and TRBJ2-7): DVKVTQSSRYLVKRTGEKVFLECVQDMDHENMFWYRQDPGLGLRLIYFSYDVKMKEKGDIPEGYSVSREKKERFSLILESASTNQTSMYLCASRTPGQGAYEQYFGPGTRLTVT.

J is TRBJ2-1 and V is TRBV6-6; the D call may be TRBD1 or TRBD2 (5 bases each). The CDR3 extends over 14 amino acids. Germline V gene lookup returns CDR1 MNHNY and CDR2 SVGAGI (reference sequence). Trimming took 5 bases from V and 9 from J, leaving 17 bases between them. CDR3 region: CASSLGPSRVEQFF. The DNA of the CDR3 is TGTGCCAGCAGTCTCGGCCCTAGCAGGGTTGAGCAGTTCTTC.

The genes are TRBV7-9 and TRBJ1-6; 7 nucleotides agree with TRBD1. From germline, CDR1 is SEHNR and CDR2 FQNEAQ (reference sequence). This CDR3 contains 15 residues. V was clipped by 4 bases and J by 8 bases; unmatched bases: 8. The CDR3 bases are TGTGCCAGCAGCTCTCACAGGGGTAAGGATTCACCCCTCCACTTT. It yields the protein CASSSHRGKDSPLHF.

This clonotype was seen only a few times. The V call is TRBV11-3, the J call TRBJ2-6; no clear D gene. The CDR3 runs to 14 residues. The V end lost 7 bases, the J end lost 1 base, and 8 bases lay between the germline ends. Germline assignment: CDR1 SGHNT and CDR2 YENEEA. The CDR3, as DNA: TGTGCCAGCACCCGAGTTTCTGGGGCCAACGTCCTGACTTTC. Encoded protein: CASTRVSGANVLTF.

This clonotype was seen ten or more times. This chain joins TRBV6-1 and TRBJ2-7; TRBD2 matches at 14 bases. Germline loops: CDR1 MNHNS, CDR2 SASEGT. After removal of 7 bases from V and 7 bases from J, the junction contained 6 bases not matched to a gene. The length of the CDR3 is 14 residues. The CDR3 spells CASMTSGRVGEQYF. The CDR3 bases are TGTGCCAGCATGACTAGCGGGAGGGTGGGAGAGCAGTACTTC.

Comment on this clonotype: The junction and the germline gene differ at one end; a read error may be behind it. J is TRBJ2-2 and V is TRBV27; D ambiguous. Looked up from germline, CDR1 is MNHEY and CDR2 is SMNVEV (reference sequence). This CDR3 has 12 residues. The CDR3 bases are TGCAGCAGCAGCGACCCGACGGACGAGCAGTTCTTT. Its translation: CSSSDPTDEQFF.

On this clonotype: A much larger clone is a single base away; this may be a read error. The rearrangement uses TRBV6-2 or TRBV6-3 and TRBJ2-1, with TRBD2 as a possible D gene (6 bases). The CDR3 has 16 amino acids. The germline V gene has CDR1 MNHEY and CDR2 SVGEGT. In DNA, the CDR3 is TGTGCCAACAGTTACCCCCAGGTGGGAGGTTACAATGAGCAGTTCTTC. Protein: CANSYPQVGGYNEQFF.